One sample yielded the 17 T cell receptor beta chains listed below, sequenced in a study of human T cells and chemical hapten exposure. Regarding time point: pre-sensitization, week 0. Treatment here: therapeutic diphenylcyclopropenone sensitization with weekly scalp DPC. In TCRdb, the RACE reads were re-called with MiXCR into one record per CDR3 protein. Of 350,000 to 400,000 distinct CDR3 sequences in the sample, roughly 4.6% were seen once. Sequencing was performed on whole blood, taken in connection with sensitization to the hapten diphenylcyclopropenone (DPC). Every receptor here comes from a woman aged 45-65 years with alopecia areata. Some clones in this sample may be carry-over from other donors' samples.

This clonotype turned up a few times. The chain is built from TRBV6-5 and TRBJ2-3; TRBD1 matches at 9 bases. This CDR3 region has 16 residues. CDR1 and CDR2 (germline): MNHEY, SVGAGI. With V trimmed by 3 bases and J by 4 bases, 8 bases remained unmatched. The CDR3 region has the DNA TGTGCCAGCAGTTATTCGATTACAGGGGGCGCAGATACGCAGTATTTT. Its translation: CASSYSITGGADTQYF.

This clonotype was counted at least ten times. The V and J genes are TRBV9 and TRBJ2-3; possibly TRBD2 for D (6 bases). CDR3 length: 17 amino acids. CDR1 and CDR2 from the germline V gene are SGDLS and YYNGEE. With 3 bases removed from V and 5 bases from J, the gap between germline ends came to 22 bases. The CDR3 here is CASSGSWRRAPGDTQYF. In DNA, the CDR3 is TGTGCCAGCAGCGGCTCTTGGCGGAGGGCCCCCGGAGATACGCAGTATTTT.

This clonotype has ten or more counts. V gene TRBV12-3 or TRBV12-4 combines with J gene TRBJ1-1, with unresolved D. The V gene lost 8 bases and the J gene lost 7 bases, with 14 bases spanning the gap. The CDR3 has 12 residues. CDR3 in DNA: TGTGCCAGCGCCAGACTAGACATTGAAGCTTTCTTT. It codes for CASARLDIEAFF.

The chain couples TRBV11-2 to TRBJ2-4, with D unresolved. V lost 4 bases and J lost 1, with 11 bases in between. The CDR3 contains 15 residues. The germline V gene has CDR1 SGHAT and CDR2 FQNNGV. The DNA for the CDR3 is TGTGCCAGCAGCTCCCCTTTCAAGGCCAAAAACATTCAGTACTTC. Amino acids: CASSSPFKAKNIQYF.

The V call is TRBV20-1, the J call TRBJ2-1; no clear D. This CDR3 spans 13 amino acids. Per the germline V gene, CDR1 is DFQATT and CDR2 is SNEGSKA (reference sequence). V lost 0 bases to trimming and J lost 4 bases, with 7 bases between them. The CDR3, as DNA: TGCAGTGCTAGAGAGGGGTGGTACAATGAGCAGTTCTTC. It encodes CSAREGWYNEQFF.

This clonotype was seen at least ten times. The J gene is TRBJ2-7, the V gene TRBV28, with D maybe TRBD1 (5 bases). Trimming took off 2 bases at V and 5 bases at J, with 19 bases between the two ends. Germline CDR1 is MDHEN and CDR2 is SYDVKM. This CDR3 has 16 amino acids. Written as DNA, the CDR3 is TGTGCCAGCAGTTTAGGAACAGGCTTTCGAAGGAACGAGCAGTACTTC. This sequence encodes CASSLGTGFRRNEQYF.

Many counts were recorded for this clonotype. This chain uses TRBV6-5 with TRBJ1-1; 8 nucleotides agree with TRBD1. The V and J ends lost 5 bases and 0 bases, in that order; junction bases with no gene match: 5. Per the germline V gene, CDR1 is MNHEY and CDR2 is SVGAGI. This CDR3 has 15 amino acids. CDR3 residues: CASSLDRAMNTEAFF. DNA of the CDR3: TGTGCCAGCAGTCTGGACAGGGCCATGAACACTGAAGCTTTCTTT.

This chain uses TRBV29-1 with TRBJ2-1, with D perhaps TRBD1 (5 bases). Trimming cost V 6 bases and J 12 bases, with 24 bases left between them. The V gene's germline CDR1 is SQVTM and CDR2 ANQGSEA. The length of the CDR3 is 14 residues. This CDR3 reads CSVLTKGRGFGQFF. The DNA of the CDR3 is TGCAGCGTGCTCACTAAGGGGCGCGGATTCGGGCAGTTCTTC.

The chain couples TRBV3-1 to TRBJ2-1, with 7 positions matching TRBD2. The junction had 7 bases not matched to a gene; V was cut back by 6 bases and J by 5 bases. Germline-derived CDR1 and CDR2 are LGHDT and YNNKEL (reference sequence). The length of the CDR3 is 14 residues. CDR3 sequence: CASRRSGGDNEQFF. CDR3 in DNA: TGTGCCAGCAGACGGAGTGGGGGGGACAATGAGCAGTTCTTC.

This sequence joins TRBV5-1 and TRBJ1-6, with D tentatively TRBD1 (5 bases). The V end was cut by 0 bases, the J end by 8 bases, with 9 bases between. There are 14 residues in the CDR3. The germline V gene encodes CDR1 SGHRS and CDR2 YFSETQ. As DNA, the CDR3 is TGCGCCAGCAGCTTGGGACAGTCAGATTCACCCCTCCACTTT. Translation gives CASSLGQSDSPLHF.

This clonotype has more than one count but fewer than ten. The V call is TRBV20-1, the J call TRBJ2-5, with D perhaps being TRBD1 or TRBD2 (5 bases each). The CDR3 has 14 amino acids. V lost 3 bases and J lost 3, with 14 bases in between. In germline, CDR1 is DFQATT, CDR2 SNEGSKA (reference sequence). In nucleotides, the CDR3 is TGCAGTGCTAGGGGTCCCGGGACGGAAGAGACCCAGTACTTC. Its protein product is CSARGPGTEETQYF.

The DNA of the CDR3 is TGCAGTGCACCCATTAGGGCAGCGAGCTCCTACAATGAGCAGTTCTTC. As protein: CSAPIRAASSYNEQFF. The chain has TRBV20-1 and TRBJ2-1, with D uncertain. From germline, CDR1 is DFQATT and CDR2 SNEGSKA (reference sequence). The CDR3 has 16 residues. V gave up 6 bases and J gave up 0 bases, with 18 bases separating them.

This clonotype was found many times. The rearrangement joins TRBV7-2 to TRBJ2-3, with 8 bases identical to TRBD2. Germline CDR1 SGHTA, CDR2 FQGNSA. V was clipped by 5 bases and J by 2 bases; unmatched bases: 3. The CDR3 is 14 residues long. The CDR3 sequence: CASSRGGFTDTQYF. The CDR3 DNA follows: TGTGCCAGCAGCCGGGGGGGCTTCACAGATACGCAGTATTTT. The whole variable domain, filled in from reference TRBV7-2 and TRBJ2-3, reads GAGVSQSPSNKVTEKGKDVELRCDPISGHTALYWYRQSLGQGLEFLIYFQGNSAPDKSGLPSDRFSAERTGGSVSTLTIQRTQQEDSAVYLCASSRGGFTDTQYFGPGTRLTVL.

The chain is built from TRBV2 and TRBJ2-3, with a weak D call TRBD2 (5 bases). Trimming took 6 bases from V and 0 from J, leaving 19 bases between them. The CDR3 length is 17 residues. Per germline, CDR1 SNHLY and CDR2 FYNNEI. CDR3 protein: CASRWYNGLASTDTQYF. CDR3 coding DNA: TGTGCCAGCAGGTGGTATAACGGCCTAGCTAGCACAGATACGCAGTATTTT.

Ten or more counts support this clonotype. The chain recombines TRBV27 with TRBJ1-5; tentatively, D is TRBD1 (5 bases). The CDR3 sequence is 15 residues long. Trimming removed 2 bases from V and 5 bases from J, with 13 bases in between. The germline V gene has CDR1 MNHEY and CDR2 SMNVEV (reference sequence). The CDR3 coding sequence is TGTGCCAGCAGTTTAGGGACGGGAGGTTATCAGCCCCAGCATTTT. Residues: CASSLGTGGYQPQHF.

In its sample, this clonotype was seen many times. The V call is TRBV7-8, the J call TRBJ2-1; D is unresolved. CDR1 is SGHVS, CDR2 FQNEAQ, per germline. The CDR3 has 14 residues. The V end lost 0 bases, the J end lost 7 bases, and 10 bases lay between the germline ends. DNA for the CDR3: TGTGCCAGCAGCTTAGCAGAAACAGCAAATGAGCAGTTCTTC. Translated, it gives CASSLAETANEQFF.

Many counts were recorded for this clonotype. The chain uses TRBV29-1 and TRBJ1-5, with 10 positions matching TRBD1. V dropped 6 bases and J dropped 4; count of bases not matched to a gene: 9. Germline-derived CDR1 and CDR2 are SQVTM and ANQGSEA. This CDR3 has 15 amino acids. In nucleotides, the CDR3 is TGCAGCGTCCAAAAAGGGACAGGGGCAAATCAGCCCCAGCATTTT. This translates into CSVQKGTGANQPQHF.